The 17 T cell receptor beta chains below all came from one sample that was sequenced in a study of T cells in Graves' hyperthyroidism and ophthalmopathy. It was RNA transcripts that yielded the amplified TCR beta CDR3 regions. An initial round of RT-PCR targeting the TCR CDR3 relied on the HTBI primer set. TCRdb fed the multiplex PCR reads into MiXCR, producing one record per CDR3 protein. The sample comprises some 440,000 distinct CDR3 sequences, around 16% of which are singletons, and roughly 8% rests with the top ten. The sequencing input was blood. These receptors all stem from a young woman with Graves' hyperthyroidism.

Ten or more counts support this clonotype. CDR3 in amino acids: CASSLTGETEAFF. Here the CDR3 DNA reads TGTGCCAGCAGCCTTACAGGAGAAACTGAAGCTTTCTTT. J is TRBJ1-1 and V is TRBV12-3 or TRBV12-4, with a weak D call TRBD1 (5 bases). Trimming took 6 bases from V and 5 from J, leaving 13 bases between them. CDR3 size: 13 residues.

This clonotype came up many times. CDR3 residues: CASSQAGLAGGKRVTQYF. CDR3 in DNA: TGTGCCAGCAGCCAAGCCGGACTAGCGGGGGGTAAGCGTGTTACGCAGTATTTT. The genes are TRBV3-1 and TRBJ2-3; TRBD2 matches 14 bases. After removal of 1 base from V and 8 bases from J, the junction contained 11 bases not matched to a gene. Looked up from germline, CDR1 is LGHDT and CDR2 is YNNKEL (reference sequence). The CDR3 sequence is 18 residues long.

This clonotype occurred once. V gene TRBV4-1 combines with J gene TRBJ2-2, with D hard to call. Germline loops: CDR1 MGHRA, CDR2 YSYEKL. V was cut by 1 base and J by 1 base, with 7 bases left in between. CDR3 length: 15 amino acids. In DNA, the CDR3 is TGCGCCAGCAGCCAAGGTTTGAGGAACACCGGGGAGCTGTTTTTT. Its translation is CASSQGLRNTGELFF.

The table lists this clonotype with many counts. V gene TRBV5-5 combines with J gene TRBJ2-3; TRBD1 is a possible D gene (5 bases). The V gene lost 4 bases and the J gene lost 5 bases, with 20 bases spanning the gap. The CDR3 has 16 amino acids. The germline gives CDR1 SGHKS, CDR2 YYEKEE (reference sequence). CDR3 sequence reads: CASSPDITSKVDTQYF. DNA for the CDR3: TGTGCCAGCAGCCCGGACATTACGAGCAAAGTAGATACGCAGTATTTT.

In this sample, this clonotype turned up many times. The rearrangement joins TRBV2 to TRBJ2-3; D gene unclear. The V end lost 1 base, the J end lost 3 bases, and 5 bases lay between the germline ends. The length of the CDR3 is 13 residues. CDR1 SNHLY and CDR2 FYNNEI come from the germline V gene. The CDR3 DNA sequence: TGTGCCAGCAGTGAAGTCACTACAGATACGCAGTATTTT. It specifies CASSEVTTDTQYF.

This chain connects TRBV7-2 to TRBJ2-5, with TRBD2 matching over 12 bases. Trimming at V came to 5 bases and at J to 5 bases, leaving 6 bases not matched to a gene. This CDR3 is built from 15 residues. Germline V gene lookup returns CDR1 SGHTA and CDR2 FQGNSA. The chain's CDR3 is CASSQPGTSGETQYF. As DNA, the CDR3 is TGTGCCAGCAGCCAACCCGGGACTAGCGGGGAGACCCAGTACTTC. Complete variable domain (other parts from reference TRBV7-2 and TRBJ2-5): GAGVSQSPSNKVTEKGKDVELRCDPISGHTALYWYRQSLGQGLEFLIYFQGNSAPDKSGLPSDRFSAERTGGSVSTLTIQRTQQEDSAVYLCASSQPGTSGETQYFGPGTRLLVL.

This clonotype was picked up one time. The chain uses TRBV20-1 and TRBJ1-3; D might be TRBD1 (6 bases). The CDR3 consists of 14 residues. Germline V gives CDR1 DFQATT, CDR2 SNEGSKA (reference sequence). V was cut by 4 bases and J by 0 bases, with 10 bases left in between. Here the CDR3 reads CSANDRISGNTIYF. The CDR3 nucleotides are TGCAGTGCTAACGACAGGATCTCTGGAAACACCATATATTTT.

This chain connects TRBV6-1 to TRBJ2-3, with TRBD2 matching 12 bases. Trimming took 6 bases from V and 6 from J; bases not matched to a gene: 10. Germline CDR1 MNHNS, CDR2 SASEGT. The CDR3 is made up of 16 amino acids. This chain's CDR3 is CASSGSGLAGFDTQYF. The CDR3 coding sequence is TGTGCCAGCAGCGGATCGGGACTAGCGGGTTTTGATACGCAGTATTTT.

This clonotype was picked up a small number of times. For the CDR3, the DNA is TGTGCCAGCAGCTTAGGACAGCATAGCACAGATACGCAGTATTTT. Translated: CASSLGQHSTDTQYF. This chain links TRBV11-3 with TRBJ2-3, with D possibly being TRBD1 (5 bases). With 1 base removed from V and 0 bases from J, the gap between germline ends came to 8 bases. Looked up from germline, CDR1 is SGHNT and CDR2 is YENEEA. The CDR3 has 15 amino acids. Drawing the rest from reference TRBV11-3 and TRBJ2-3, the complete variable domain is EAGVVQSPRYKIIEKKQPVAFWCNPISGHNTLYWYLQNLGQGPELLIRYENEEAVDDSQLPKDRFSAERLKGVDSTLKIQPAELGDSAVYLCASSLGQHSTDTQYFGPGTRLTVL.

Concerning this clonotype: Being one base from a much bigger clone, this may be a read error. V is TRBV20-1 and J is TRBJ1-6, with D possibly matching TRBD1 (5 bases). The CDR3 has 16 amino acids. Germline loops: CDR1 DFQATT, CDR2 SNEGSKA (reference sequence). Trimming pared 3 bases from V and 4 bases from J, leaving 16 bases between. CDR3 DNA: TGCAGTGCTAGGCTTTGGGGCAGAGAATATAATTCACCCCTCCACTTT. Its translation: CSARLWGREYNSPLHF.

This clonotype has a handful of counts. The chain uses TRBV9 and TRBJ2-3, with D possibly being TRBD2 (6 bases). The CDR3 length is 15 residues. Germline V gene data show CDR1 as SGDLS and CDR2 as YYNGEE. The germline V and J ends were trimmed by 2 bases and 4 bases, with 14 bases remaining between them. The DNA of the CDR3 is TGTGCCAGCAGCGTCTTCGGGAGAGATCCAGATACGCAGTATTTT. Translating it yields CASSVFGRDPDTQYF.

The table lists this clonotype with a few counts. The CDR3 region has the DNA TGTGCCAGCACCGTCGGGGGACAGGGGTACAATGAGCAGTTCTTC. This sequence encodes CASTVGGQGYNEQFF. V gene TRBV9 combines with J gene TRBJ2-1, with 10 bases fitting TRBD1. J was trimmed by 4 bases and V by 6 bases; bases with no gene match: 7. Germline V gene data show CDR1 as SGDLS and CDR2 as YYNGEE. CDR3 size: 15 residues.

There are a few counts of this clonotype. As DNA, the CDR3 is TGCGCCAGCAGCCAATTCCTGGGGGGGGGCGGAACAGATACGCAGTATTTT. This encodes CASSQFLGGGGTDTQYF. V gene TRBV4-1 combines with J gene TRBJ2-3; D is possibly TRBD2 (7 bases). CDR3 size: 17 residues. V was pared by 2 bases and J by 3 bases, with 18 bases between. Looked up from germline, CDR1 is MGHRA and CDR2 is YSYEKL.

There are many counts of this clonotype. The gene calls are TRBV9 and TRBJ1-4; 7 bases map to TRBD1. Germline CDR1 reads SGDLS; CDR2 reads YYNGEE. Germline trimming cut 0 bases from V and 6 bases from J; bases unmatched to any gene: 2. The CDR3 is 14 amino acids. The CDR3 coding sequence is TGTGCCAGCAGCGTAGCAGGGGGTGATGAAAAACTGTTTTTT. This translates into CASSVAGGDEKLFF.

In this sample, this clonotype turned up a few times. This chain links TRBV5-6 with TRBJ1-1, with D tentatively TRBD1 (5 bases). CDR3 size: 14 residues. CDR1 and CDR2 from the germline V gene are SGHDT and YYEEEE. Trimming cost V 1 base and J 6 bases, with 13 bases left between them. The CDR3 DNA follows: TGTGCCAGCAGCTTGTCCGGGGGGAGTCCTGAAGCTTTCTTT. Its translation is CASSLSGGSPEAFF.

This clonotype turned up a few times. The rearrangement links TRBV4-1 to TRBJ1-5; 8 bases match TRBD1. V was clipped by 1 base and J by 0 bases; unmatched bases: 5. The CDR3 has 17 residues. Germline V lookup: CDR1 MGHRA, CDR2 YSYEKL. CDR3: CASSQGVRGPSNQPQHF. As DNA, the CDR3 is TGCGCCAGCAGCCAAGGGGTCAGGGGGCCTAGCAATCAGCCCCAGCATTTT.

This clonotype was seen ten or more times. CDR3 nucleotide sequence: TGTGCCAGCATTGCCGACAGGGCTAGCTCCTATAATTCACCCCTCCACTTT. Encoded protein: CASIADRASSYNSPLHF. The gene calls are TRBV28 and TRBJ1-6; 7 bases are a match to TRBD1. V was pared by 7 bases and J by 0 bases, with 9 bases of the junction left unmatched. The CDR3 consists of 17 residues. Germline V gene data show CDR1 as MDHEN and CDR2 as SYDVKM.